These T cell receptor beta chains were read from a single sample in a study of CD8 T cells in Susac syndrome. TCRdb ran MiXCR on the immunoSEQ multiplex PCR reads and lists one entry per CDR3 protein. The table lists about 140,000 distinct CDR3 sequences, approximately 95% of them singletons. Sample: CD4+ T cells from PBMCs. These TCRs come from a human donor with Susac syndrome. Both conserved end residues are part of each CDR3. D genes are given only for firm matches. Size tells how often a clone was seen (once, few, many) or the class of an expanded clone, and some rows leave it out.

CDR3nt | CDR3aa | abundance | j_gene | d_gene | v_gene
TGTGCCAGCAGCCGAGCGGGAGTAAAAGCAGATACGCAGTATTTT | CASSRAGVKADTQYF | NA | TRBJ2-3 | TRBD2 | TRBV7-2
TGTGCCTGGAACCGACAGAGGAACACTGAAGCTTTCTTT | CAWNRQRNTEAFF | NA | TRBJ1-1 | NA | TRBV30
TGCGCCAGCAGCGGGCCGGTGGATACGCAGTATTTT | CASSGPVDTQYF | NA | TRBJ2-3 | NA | TRBV5-1
TGTGCCAGCAGCACGACAGGACGCCAGTACTTC | CASSTTGRQYF | NA | TRBJ2-4 | NA | TRBV6-4
TGCAGTGCTAGAGACCCGGGACTAGTCGGGGAGCAGTACTTC | CSARDPGLVGEQYF | NA | TRBJ2-7 | TRBD2 | TRBV20-1
TGTGCCAGCAGCTTAGGGACAAATGAAAAACTGTTTTTT | CASSLGTNEKLFF | NA | TRBJ1-4 | NA | TRBV7-9
TGCAGTGCTAGGGAGTCCTCCTACGAGCAGTACTTC | CSARESSYEQYF | few | TRBJ2-7 | NA | TRBV20-1
TGTGCCAGCAGCCTGCTGGACCGAGGAGGGCAGTACTTC | CASSLLDRGGQYF | NA | TRBJ2-7 | NA | TRBV12-3/TRBV12-4
TGCAGTGCTCCCCCGTGGGGCGGGAGACCAGATACGCAGTATTTT | CSAPPWGGRPDTQYF | NA | TRBJ2-3 | TRBD2 | TRBV20-1
TGTGCCAGCAGTCAGATGTGGGAGCAGTACTTC | CASSQMWEQYF | NA | TRBJ2-7 | NA | TRBV6-6
TGCAGTGCTAGGGTTATTCCCGATGGGGCTAACTATGGCTACACCTTC | CSARVIPDGANYGYTF | NA | TRBJ1-2 | NA | TRBV20-1
TGCAGGGGACAGGGAAGCTACACTGAAGCTTTCTTT | CRGQGSYTEAFF | NA | TRBJ1-1 | TRBD1 | TRBV20-1
TGTGCCAGCAGCTTACGTAGCCCCATTCATGCCGGGGGCGGCACTGAAGCTTTCTTT | CASSLRSPIHAGGGTEAFF | NA | TRBJ1-1 | NA | TRBV7-2
TGTGCCAGCAGTCGGACAGGCAACTATGGCTACACCTTC | CASSRTGNYGYTF | few | TRBJ1-2 | TRBD1 | TRBV2
TGTGCCTGGGCCGGGACCAGCAAAGAGACCCAGTACTTC | CAWAGTSKETQYF | NA | TRBJ2-5 | NA | TRBV30
TGTGCCAGCAGCTTAGACCTGGGAGCTAGGAACACTGAAGCTTTCTTT | CASSLDLGARNTEAFF | NA | TRBJ1-1 | NA | TRBV11-1
TGCAGTGCTGCGGGGGGGCTGAGCAGCTACACCTTC | CSAAGGLSSYTF | NA | TRBJ1-2 | NA | TRBV20-1
TGCAGCTCATGGGGCCTTGAAGCTTTCTTT | CSSWGLEAFF | NA | TRBJ1-1 | NA | TRBV20-1
TGTGCCAGCAGACAGGGTCATCAGCCCCAGCATTTT | CASRQGHQPQHF | NA | TRBJ1-5 | NA | TRBV28
TGCGCCAGCAGCCCCCTGGCGGGGAGGAGGGTAGAGACCCAGTACTTC | CASSPLAGRRVETQYF | NA | TRBJ2-5 | NA | TRBV4-1
TGTGCCAGCAGCTTCCTCGGCTACGAGCAGTACTTC | CASSFLGYEQYF | few | TRBJ2-7 | NA | TRBV6-6
TGTGCCAGCAGTGAGGGGACCAGCGGGAGTCATGAGCAGTTCTTC | CASSEGTSGSHEQFF | once | TRBJ2-1 | TRBD2 | TRBV6-4
TGCAGCGCTGATAGTGTTGCCTCCTACAATGAGCAGTTCTTC | CSADSVASYNEQFF | NA | TRBJ2-1 | NA | TRBV29-1
TGCAGTGCTACCCCTGGACAGGGGGCCTACGAGCAGTACTTC | CSATPGQGAYEQYF | few | TRBJ2-7 | TRBD1 | TRBV20-1
TGCGCCAGCAGCTGGAGGCCCACCGGGGAGCTGTTTTTT | CASSWRPTGELFF | few | TRBJ2-2 | NA | TRBV5-1
TGTGCCAGCAGTTTAGCGGGCTCCGGGTCCCAGCAGTTCTTC | CASSLAGSGSQQFF | NA | TRBJ2-1 | NA | TRBV12-3/TRBV12-4
TGTGCCAGCTCACCCCAAGGGGTAACGAACACTGAAGCTTTCTTT | CASSPQGVTNTEAFF | NA | TRBJ1-1 | NA | TRBV18
TGTGCCAGCAGTTTGGAGGCGCGGGGATCCCGCGAGCAGTACTTC | CASSLEARGSREQYF | NA | TRBJ2-7 | NA | TRBV28
TGCAGCGTTGACGCGACCGATTATGGCTACACCTTC | CSVDATDYGYTF | few | TRBJ1-2 | NA | TRBV29-1
TGCGCCAGCAGTCGGTTGTCAAGGGGGTCGTTGGGAGAGACCCAGTACTTC | CASSRLSRGSLGETQYF | NA | TRBJ2-5 | NA | TRBV5-1
TGCAGCGTTGAAGTCTCTGGAGGGAACACTGAAGCTTTCTTT | CSVEVSGGNTEAFF | NA | TRBJ1-1 | NA | TRBV29-1
TGTGCCTGGAGCCCGGGACAGGGGCTGTACGAGCAGTACTTC | CAWSPGQGLYEQYF | NA | TRBJ2-7 | TRBD1 | TRBV30
TGCAGCGTTGTATCGTGGCCTCACGGGGAGACCCAGTACTTC | CSVVSWPHGETQYF | NA | TRBJ2-5 | NA | TRBV29-1
TGTGCCACCAGCTATGGGACAGGGGGCTTCTACGAGCAGTACTTC | CATSYGTGGFYEQYF | NA | TRBJ2-7 | TRBD1 | TRBV15
TGCAGTGCTAGAGTACCGGACTTAGCAGACATTCAGTACTTC | CSARVPDLADIQYF | NA | TRBJ2-4 | NA | TRBV20-1
TGCGCCAGCAGTGGGACAGGCACTGAAGCTTTCTTT | CASSGTGTEAFF | NA | TRBJ1-1 | TRBD1 | TRBV10-2
TGTGCCAGCAGCTGGGGCAGAGAGACTGAAGCTTTCTTT | CASSWGRETEAFF | NA | TRBJ1-1 | NA | TRBV11-1
TGTGCCAGCAGTTCCCACAGGGAGGGTGGCTACACCTTC | CASSSHREGGYTF | NA | TRBJ1-2 | NA | TRBV6-5
TGCAGTGCTAGAGTCCTAGGGGATGAGCAGTTCTTC | CSARVLGDEQFF | NA | TRBJ2-1 | NA | TRBV20-1
TGTGCCAGCTCACCCGGACAGACATCCTACGAGCAGTACTTC | CASSPGQTSYEQYF | few | TRBJ2-7 | NA | TRBV18
TGTGCCAGCACCCAACAAGAGACCCAGTACTTC | CASTQQETQYF | once | TRBJ2-5 | NA | TRBV7-8
TGCGCCAGCAGCCCGGGACAGTCCAGACTATCTCTAAGGGGCTACACCTTC | CASSPGQSRLSLRGYTF | NA | TRBJ1-2 | TRBD1 | TRBV5-1
TGTGCCAGCGGGGGTTGGCAAGAGACCCAGTACTTC | CASGGWQETQYF | NA | TRBJ2-5 | NA | TRBV5-4
TGTGCCAGCAGCGTAGGCAGGGAAGGCACCGGGGAGCTGTTTTTT | CASSVGREGTGELFF | NA | TRBJ2-2 | NA | TRBV9
TGCAGTGCTACTGAAGAGACCCAGTACTTC | CSATEETQYF | NA | TRBJ2-5 | NA | TRBV20-1
TGTGCCAGCAGCCAAGAGGTAGCGGGTGCCGGGGAGCTGTTTTTT | CASSQEVAGAGELFF | NA | TRBJ2-2 | TRBD2 | TRBV3-1
TGCGCCAGCAAACTAATCAGCTCGGGGGTTGGGGCCAACGTCCTGACTTTC | CASKLISSGVGANVLTF | NA | TRBJ2-6 | NA | TRBV23-1
TGTGCCTGGAGTGTTCGGGGGGGAAAGCAGTACTTC | CAWSVRGGKQYF | NA | TRBJ2-7 | TRBD2 | TRBV30
TGTGCCACCGGCAGGGCGGGAGCTCAGCCCCAGCATTTT | CATGRAGAQPQHF | NA | TRBJ1-5 | NA | TRBV15